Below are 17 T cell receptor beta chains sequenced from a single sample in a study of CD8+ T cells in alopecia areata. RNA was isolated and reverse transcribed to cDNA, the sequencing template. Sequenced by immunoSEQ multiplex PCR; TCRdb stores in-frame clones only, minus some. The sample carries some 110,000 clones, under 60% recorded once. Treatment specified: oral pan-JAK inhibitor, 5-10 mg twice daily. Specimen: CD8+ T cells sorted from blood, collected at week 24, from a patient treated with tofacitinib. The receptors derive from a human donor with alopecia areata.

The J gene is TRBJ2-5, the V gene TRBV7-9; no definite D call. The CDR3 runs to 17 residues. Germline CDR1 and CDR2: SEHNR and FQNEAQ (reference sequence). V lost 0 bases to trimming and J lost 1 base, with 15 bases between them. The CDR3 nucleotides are TGTGCCAGCAGCTTAGCGGGCAGACCTCTGATCCAAGAGACCCAGTACTTC. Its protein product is CASSLAGRPLIQETQYF.

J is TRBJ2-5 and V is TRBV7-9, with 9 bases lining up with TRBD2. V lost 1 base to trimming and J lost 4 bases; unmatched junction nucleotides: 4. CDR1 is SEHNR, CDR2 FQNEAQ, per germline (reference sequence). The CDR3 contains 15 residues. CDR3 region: CASSLELAGPETQYF. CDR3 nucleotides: TGTGCCAGCAGCTTAGAACTAGCGGGCCCAGAGACCCAGTACTTC.

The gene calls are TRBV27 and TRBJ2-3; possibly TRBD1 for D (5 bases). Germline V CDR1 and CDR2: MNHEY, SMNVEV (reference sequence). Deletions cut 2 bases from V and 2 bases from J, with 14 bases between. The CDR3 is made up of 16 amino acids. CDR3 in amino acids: CASSLGQGGHTDTQYF. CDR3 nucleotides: TGTGCCAGCAGTTTAGGTCAGGGCGGCCACACAGATACGCAGTATTTT.

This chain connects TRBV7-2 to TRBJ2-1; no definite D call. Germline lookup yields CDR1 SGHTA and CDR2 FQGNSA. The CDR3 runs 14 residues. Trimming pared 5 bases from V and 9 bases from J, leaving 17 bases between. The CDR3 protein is CASSPSLIFGEQFF. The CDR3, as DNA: TGTGCCAGCAGCCCGTCGTTGATATTTGGTGAGCAGTTCTTC.

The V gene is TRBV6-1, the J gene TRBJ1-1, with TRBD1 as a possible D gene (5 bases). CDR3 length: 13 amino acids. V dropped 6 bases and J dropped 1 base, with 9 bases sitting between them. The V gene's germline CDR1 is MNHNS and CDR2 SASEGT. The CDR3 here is CASRVQGNTEAFF. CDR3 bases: TGTGCCAGCAGGGTTCAGGGGAACACTGAAGCTTTCTTT.

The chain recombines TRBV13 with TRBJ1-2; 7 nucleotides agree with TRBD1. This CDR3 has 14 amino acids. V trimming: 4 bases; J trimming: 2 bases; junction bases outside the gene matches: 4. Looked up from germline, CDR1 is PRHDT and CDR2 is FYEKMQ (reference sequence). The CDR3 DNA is TGTGCCAGCAGCTGGGGGACAGACAACTATGGCTACACCTTC. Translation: CASSWGTDNYGYTF.

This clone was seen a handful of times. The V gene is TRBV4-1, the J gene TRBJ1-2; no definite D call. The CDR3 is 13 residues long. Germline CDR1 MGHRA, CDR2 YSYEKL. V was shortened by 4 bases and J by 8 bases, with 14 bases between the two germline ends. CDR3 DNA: TGCGCCAGCAGCCTAGCGGTGCCGGGCGGCTACACCTTC. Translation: CASSLAVPGGYTF.

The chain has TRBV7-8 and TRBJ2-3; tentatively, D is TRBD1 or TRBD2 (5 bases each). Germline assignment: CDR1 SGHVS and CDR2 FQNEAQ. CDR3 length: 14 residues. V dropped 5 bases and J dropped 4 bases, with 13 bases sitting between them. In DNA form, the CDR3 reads TGTGCCAGCAGCCCCCTGGGACGACCAGATACGCAGTATTTT. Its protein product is CASSPLGRPDTQYF.

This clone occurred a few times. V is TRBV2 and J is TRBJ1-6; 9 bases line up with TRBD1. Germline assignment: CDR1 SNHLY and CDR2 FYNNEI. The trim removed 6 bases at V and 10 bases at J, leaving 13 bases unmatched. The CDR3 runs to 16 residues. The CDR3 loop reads CASSGSTGGAESPLHF. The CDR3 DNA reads TGTGCCAGCAGCGGCAGTACAGGGGGCGCGGAATCACCCCTCCACTTT.

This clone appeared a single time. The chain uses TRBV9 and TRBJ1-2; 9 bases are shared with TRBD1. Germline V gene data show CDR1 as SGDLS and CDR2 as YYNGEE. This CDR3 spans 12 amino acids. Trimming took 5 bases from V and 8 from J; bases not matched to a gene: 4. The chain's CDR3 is CASSRTGDGYTF. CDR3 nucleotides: TGTGCCAGCAGTAGGACAGGGGACGGCTACACCTTC.

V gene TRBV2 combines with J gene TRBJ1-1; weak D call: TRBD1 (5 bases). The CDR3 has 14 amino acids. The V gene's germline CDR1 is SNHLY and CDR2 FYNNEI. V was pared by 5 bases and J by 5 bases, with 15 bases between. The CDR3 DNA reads TGTGCCAGCAGTCAAAGGCAGGGTAGGACTGAAGCTTTCTTT. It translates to CASSQRQGRTEAFF.

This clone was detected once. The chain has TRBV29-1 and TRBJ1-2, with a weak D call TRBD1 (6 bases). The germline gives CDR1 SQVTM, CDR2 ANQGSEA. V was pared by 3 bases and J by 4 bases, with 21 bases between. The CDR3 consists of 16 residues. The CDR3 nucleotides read TGCAGCGTTGACATATACATCGCAGGGGTTGGCTATGGCTACACCTTC. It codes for CSVDIYIAGVGYGYTF.

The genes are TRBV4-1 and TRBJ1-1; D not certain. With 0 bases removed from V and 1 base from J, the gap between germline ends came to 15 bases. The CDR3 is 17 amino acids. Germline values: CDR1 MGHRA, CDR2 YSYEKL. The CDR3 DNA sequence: TGCGCCAGCAGCCAAGATCGATGGCAGGAGACGAACACTGAAGCTTTCTTT. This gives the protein CASSQDRWQETNTEAFF.

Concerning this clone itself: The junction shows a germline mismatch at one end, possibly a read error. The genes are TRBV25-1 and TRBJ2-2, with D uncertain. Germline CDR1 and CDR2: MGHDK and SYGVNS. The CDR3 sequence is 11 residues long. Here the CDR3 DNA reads TGTGCCAGCGGTGACACCGGGGAGCTGTTTTTT. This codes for CASGDTGELFF.

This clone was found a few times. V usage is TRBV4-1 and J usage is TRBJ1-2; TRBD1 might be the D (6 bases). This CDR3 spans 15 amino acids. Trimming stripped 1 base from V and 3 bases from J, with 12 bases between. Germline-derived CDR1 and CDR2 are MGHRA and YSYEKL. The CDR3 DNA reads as TGCGCCAGCAGCCAAGTAGCGGACAGCGACTATGGCTACACCTTC. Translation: CASSQVADSDYGYTF.

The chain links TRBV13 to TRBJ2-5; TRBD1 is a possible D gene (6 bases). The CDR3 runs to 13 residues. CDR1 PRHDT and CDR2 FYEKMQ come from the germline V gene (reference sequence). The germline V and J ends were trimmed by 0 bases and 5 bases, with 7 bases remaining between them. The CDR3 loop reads CASSLGGAETQYF. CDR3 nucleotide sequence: TGTGCCAGCAGCTTAGGGGGGGCGGAGACCCAGTACTTC.

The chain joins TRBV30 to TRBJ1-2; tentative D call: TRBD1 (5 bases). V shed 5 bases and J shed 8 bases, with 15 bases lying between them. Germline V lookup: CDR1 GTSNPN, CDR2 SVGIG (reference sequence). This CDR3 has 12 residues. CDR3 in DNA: TGTGCCTGGGAGGGACCCGGGGAAGGCTACACCTTC. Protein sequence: CAWEGPGEGYTF.